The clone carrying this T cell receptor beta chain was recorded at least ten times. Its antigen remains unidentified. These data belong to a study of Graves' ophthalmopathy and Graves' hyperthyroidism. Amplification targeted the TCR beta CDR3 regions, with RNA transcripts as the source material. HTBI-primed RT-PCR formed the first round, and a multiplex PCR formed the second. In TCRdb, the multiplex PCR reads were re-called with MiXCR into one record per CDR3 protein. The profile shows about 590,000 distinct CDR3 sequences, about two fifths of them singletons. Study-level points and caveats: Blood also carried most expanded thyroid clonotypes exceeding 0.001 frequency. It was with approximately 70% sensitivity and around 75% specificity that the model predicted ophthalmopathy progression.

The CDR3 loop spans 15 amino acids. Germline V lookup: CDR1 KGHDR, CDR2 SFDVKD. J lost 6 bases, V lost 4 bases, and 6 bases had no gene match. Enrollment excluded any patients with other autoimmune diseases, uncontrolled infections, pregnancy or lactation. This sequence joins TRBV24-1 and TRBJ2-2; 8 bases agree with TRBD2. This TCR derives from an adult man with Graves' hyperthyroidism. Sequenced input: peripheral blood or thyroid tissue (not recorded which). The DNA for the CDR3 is TGTGCCACCAGTGAGCGGGGACTAGTCGCCGGGGAGCTGTTTTTT. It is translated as CATSERGLVAGELFF.